Listed here is a single TCR beta chain. The protocol was immunoSEQ multiplex PCR, while the TCRdb copy is restricted to in-frame clones and leaves out a portion. The repertoire holds about 55,000 clones, with 75% to 95% as singletons. This record comes from a study of blood T cell repertoires in COVID-19. Study-wide background: T cells, B-cell-depleted T cells, or PBMCs supplied cDNA or gDNA.

This TCR was sampled from a human donor with active COVID-19. The donor label of this sample is uncertain. Sequences were obtained from peripheral blood.

The CDR3 protein is CASSKSGGARVMKGEAFF. The CDR3, as DNA: TGTGCCAGTAGTAAGTCAGGGGGCGCGCGGGTGATGAAAGGGGAAGCTTTCTTT. The chain combines TRBV19 with TRBJ1-1, with 8 bases aligning to TRBD1. Germline V gives CDR1 LNHDA, CDR2 SQIVND (reference sequence). J was trimmed by 8 bases and V by 4 bases; bases with no gene match: 21. The CDR3 is made up of 18 amino acids.